The present entry profiles one TCR beta chain with its context. The data were taken from a study of blood T cell repertoires in COVID-19. Study-level background: Material from acute and convalescent COVID-19 was sourced from the United States, Italy and Spain. T cells, B-cell-depleted T cells, or PBMCs supplied cDNA or gDNA.

This CDR3 comprises 14 residues. V lost 5 bases and J 5 bases, leaving 13 bases between the germline ends. CDR1 is LNHDA and CDR2 is SQIVND in the germline V gene (reference sequence). Original handling: Reference gene primer amplification gave estimated nucleated cell counts. Sequenced by immunoSEQ multiplex PCR; TCRdb stores in-frame clones only, minus some. That table furnishes V, J and clone size, whereas the DNA furnished D and trimming. The table has roughly 170,000 clones, approximately 90% seen once. The TCR originated in a man aged 60 to 69 with acute or convalescent COVID-19. Specimen: peripheral blood. The chain combines TRBV19 with TRBJ1-5; no clear D gene. The CDR3 DNA follows: TGTGCCAGTAGTGCGGGCAGTTTGCATCAGCCCCAGCATTTT. It yields the protein CASSAGSLHQPQHF.